A single sample is the source of the 13 T cell receptor beta chains below, sequenced in a study of blood T cells in healthy people across ages. The use of a sample-barcoded 5' primer and a J-beta primer mix characterized a second PCR of roughly 7 to 12 cycles. MiXCR was run by TCRdb on the 5' RACE reads, yielding one entry per CDR3 protein. This sample yields some 900,000 distinct CDR3 sequences, of which under 30% are seen a single time; approximately 15% belongs to the top ten. What was sequenced was blood. The receptors stem from a woman older than 75 in good health.

This clonotype occurred many times. V usage is TRBV5-1 and J usage is TRBJ2-1; D unresolved. Germline V gene sequence: CDR1 SGHRS, CDR2 YFSETQ. V gave up 0 bases and J gave up 4 bases, with 14 bases separating them. The length of the CDR3 is 16 residues. The CDR3 region has the DNA TGCGCCAGCAGCTTGGTCCCCCGGGCGAGGTACAATGAGCAGTTCTTC. This gives the protein CASSLVPRARYNEQFF. The full variable domain, rest sourced from reference TRBV5-1 and TRBJ2-1, is KAGVTQTPRYLIKTRGQQVTLSCSPISGHRSVSWYQQTPGQGLQFLFEYFSETQRNKGNFPGRFSGRQFSNSRSEMNVSTLELGDSALYLCASSLVPRARYNEQFFGPGTRLTVL.

This clonotype appeared a few times. The chain uses TRBV21-1 and TRBJ1-1; TRBD1 is the table's D call and was not checked against the DNA. TRBV21-1 is classified as a pseudogene. The CDR3 loop spans 14 amino acids. CDR3 DNA sequence: TGTGCCAGCAGCAAAGTACAGGGGGGCACTGAAGCTTTCTTT. As protein: CASSKVQGGTEAFF.

This clonotype appeared a few times. The chain joins TRBV7-2 to TRBJ2-2; 10 bases map to TRBD1. Looked up from germline, CDR1 is SGHTA and CDR2 is FQGNSA. The V segment lost 0 bases and the J segment 4 bases; nucleotides outside the gene matches: 2. This CDR3 has 16 residues. CDR3 in amino acids: CASSLAGQGTTGELFF. Written as DNA, the CDR3 is TGTGCCAGCAGCTTAGCGGGACAGGGGACCACCGGGGAGCTGTTTTTT.

This clonotype was detected ten times or more. The gene calls are TRBV29-1 and TRBJ1-2; the D gene is possibly TRBD1 (6 bases). Trimming left V 4 bases short and J 6 bases short, with 12 bases between. The CDR3 covers 12 residues. Per germline, CDR1 SQVTM and CDR2 ANQGSEA. This chain's CDR3 is CSVVSGEDGYTF. The CDR3 nucleotides read TGCAGCGTTGTCTCAGGGGAGGATGGCTACACCTTC. Filled out from reference TRBV29-1 and TRBJ1-2, the complete variable domain reads SAVISQKPSRDICQRGTSLTIQCQVDSQVTMMFWYRQQPGQSLTLIATANQGSEATYESGFVIDKFPISRPNLTFSTLTVSNMSPEDSSIYLCSVVSGEDGYTFGSGTRLTVV.

At least ten counts were recorded for this clonotype. The rearrangement links TRBV20-1 to TRBJ2-5, with D unresolved. The CDR3 totals 13 residues. Trimming removed 0 bases from V and 2 bases from J, with 7 bases in between. Germline V lookup: CDR1 DFQATT, CDR2 SNEGSKA (reference sequence). The CDR3 reads CSAREGRQETQYF. Written as DNA, the CDR3 is TGCAGTGCTAGAGAGGGCAGACAAGAGACCCAGTACTTC.

Regarding this clonotype: This may be a read error: a much more frequent sequence differs by one nucleotide. The CDR3 does not close with the conserved phenylalanine or tryptophan, likely indicating a read error. The chain combines TRBV24-1 with TRBJ2-3; 7 positions match TRBD1. This CDR3 has 17 amino acids. The germline gives CDR1 KGHDR, CDR2 SFDVKD. V dropped 1 base and J dropped 6; count of bases not matched to a gene: 12. The CDR3 loop is CATSDFGTGDFRDTQYS. The CDR3 DNA follows: TGTGCCACCAGTGATTTCGGAACAGGGGATTTCAGGGATACGCAGTATTCT.

There are a few counts of this clonotype. V usage is TRBV3-1 and J usage is TRBJ1-1; the match to TRBD1 covers 8 bases. Germline V gene lookup returns CDR1 LGHDT and CDR2 YNNKEL (reference sequence). The CDR3 contains 16 residues. V was clipped by 2 bases and J by 4 bases; unmatched bases: 9. Written as DNA, the CDR3 is TGTGCCAGCAGCCAACCTCGGACAGGGTTTGCCACTGAAGCTTTCTTT. Its protein is CASSQPRTGFATEAFF.

As concerns this clonotype: Just one base apart from a much larger clone, this may be a read error. This rearrangement joins TRBV6-2 or TRBV6-3 to TRBJ2-5, with D perhaps TRBD2 (6 bases). Germline V gene data show CDR1 as MNHEY and CDR2 as SVGEGT. This CDR3 is built from 18 residues. V was trimmed by 6 bases and J by 11 bases, leaving 34 bases between them. The DNA of the CDR3 is TGTGCCAGCAGACCGCGAGCCTTGGCGCGGGGACCTTACAATGAGCAGTACTTC. Residues: CASRPRALARGPYNEQYF.

This clonotype was seen many times. V and J are TRBV12-3 or TRBV12-4 and TRBJ2-4, with D perhaps matching TRBD1 (6 bases). V lost 6 bases, J lost 9 bases, and 15 bases lay in between. The CDR3 extends over 13 amino acids. CDR3 DNA: TGTGCCAGCAGCCTAACAGGGAAAGGCATTCAGTACTTC. Residues: CASSLTGKGIQYF.

The sample holds many counts of this clonotype. The chain carries TRBV10-3 and TRBJ2-3, with TRBD2 matching over 9 bases. V was pared by 6 bases and J by 2 bases, with 6 bases of the junction left unmatched. Germline assignment: CDR1 ENHRY and CDR2 SYGVKD. The length of the CDR3 is 15 residues. CDR3 nucleotide sequence: TGTGCCATCAGGCTGAGCGGGGGGACCACAGATACGCAGTATTTT. Translation: CAIRLSGGTTDTQYF.

This clonotype was counted many times. The V call is TRBV12-3 or TRBV12-4, the J call TRBJ2-5; D is perhaps TRBD2 (6 bases). Trimming removed 6 bases from V and 1 base from J, with 15 bases in between. This CDR3 has 15 amino acids. CDR3 sequence: CASSWGSTSQETQYF. DNA of the CDR3: TGTGCCAGCAGCTGGGGCTCGACTAGCCAAGAGACCCAGTACTTC.

This clonotype was seen ten or more times. The chain couples TRBV4-3 to TRBJ1-5; D unresolved. From germline, CDR1 is LGHNA and CDR2 YSLEER. With 0 bases removed from V and 2 bases from J, the gap between germline ends came to 11 bases. The CDR3 length is 16 residues. CDR3 coding DNA: TGCGCCAGCAGCCAAGATCGGCAGGAAGGCAATCAGCCCCAGCATTTT. Its protein product is CASSQDRQEGNQPQHF.

The sample holds many counts of this clonotype. This chain connects TRBV12-3 or TRBV12-4 to TRBJ2-3, with 15 bases that match TRBD2. This CDR3 has 16 residues. V was pared by 3 bases and J by 5 bases, with 3 bases of the junction left unmatched. DNA of the CDR3: TGTGCCAGCAGTTTCAGGACTAGCGGGGGGGGAGATACGCAGTATTTT. Translating gives CASSFRTSGGGDTQYF.